This T cell receptor beta chain was identified in a study of T cell repertoires in cytomegalovirus infection. Overall study: Recently identified HLA-C-restricted CMV epitopes and well-studied HLA-B-restricted CMV epitopes were used by the study.

Points from the study as a whole: Identification of carriers of CMV plus the relevant HLA was achieved through cumulative public TCR beta family frequency.

The ends were cut back, 6 bases at V and 1 base at J, with 11 bases in the middle. Germline CDR1 MNHNS, CDR2 SASEGT. The CDR3 is made up of 14 amino acids. MiXCR, run by TCRdb on the reads, gives a single entry per CDR3 protein. The sample gives about 700,000 distinct CDR3 sequences, around 32% of which show up once; about 20% is in the top ten. This clonotype turned up a few times. Its antigen remains unidentified. Sequences were derived from cultured PBMCs, sampled from culture after CMV antigen stimulation. The TCR originated in a human donor in good health (CMV status not recorded). Some clones in this sample may be carry-over from other donors' samples. The chain links TRBV6-1 to TRBJ2-3; weak D call: TRBD2 (5 bases). CDR3 residues: CASSLPGGTDTQYF. The CDR3 DNA sequence: TGTGCCAGCAGCCTACCCGGGGGCACAGATACGCAGTATTTT.